What follows are 10 T cell receptor beta chains derived from one specimen sequenced in a study of T cells in Graves' hyperthyroidism and ophthalmopathy. TCR beta CDR3 regions were amplified from RNA. First-round RT-PCR of the TCR CDR3 relied on the HTBI primer set. Using its own MiXCR run on the multiplex PCR reads, TCRdb lists one record per CDR3 protein. In the table there are more than 300,000 distinct CDR3 sequences, less than 20% of which are singletons. The sample comprised blood. The source is a young man with Graves' ophthalmopathy.

This clonotype occurred a few times. This sequence joins TRBV12-3 or TRBV12-4 and TRBJ1-2; tentatively, D is TRBD1 (5 bases). This CDR3 contains 14 residues. V lost 6 bases and J lost 6, with 17 bases in between. The CDR3 loop reads CASSPRARANGYTF. The DNA for the CDR3 is TGTGCCAGCAGCCCTCGGGCCAGGGCGAATGGCTACACCTTC.

The V call is TRBV20-1, the J call TRBJ2-3; 12 bases align to TRBD2. CDR3 length equals 14 residues. Germline assignment: CDR1 DFQATT and CDR2 SNEGSKA (reference sequence). V was pared by 3 bases and J by 6 bases, with 4 bases of the junction left unmatched. CDR3 loop: CSARASGGGDTQYF. The CDR3 DNA reads as TGCAGTGCTAGGGCTAGCGGGGGGGGGGATACGCAGTATTTT.

This clonotype was counted ten times or more. The chain carries TRBV6-1 and TRBJ2-7, with 11 bases aligning to TRBD1. The CDR3 totals 15 residues. Germline CDR1 and CDR2: MNHNS and SASEGT. J gave up 9 bases and V 7 bases, and 14 bases lay outside the gene matches. The CDR3 DNA follows: TGTGCCAGCATCGACCCCCGGGACAGGGGGTGGTGGCAGTACTTC. Encoded protein: CASIDPRDRGWWQYF.

The gene calls are TRBV2 and TRBJ2-1; 7 bases are shared with TRBD2. This CDR3 spans 14 amino acids. CDR1 and CDR2 from the germline V gene are SNHLY and FYNNEI. Trimming removed 6 bases from V and 6 bases from J; junction bases left unmatched: 8. Written as DNA, the CDR3 is TGTGCCAGCAGGGGGACTAATCTCCTCAATGAGCAGTTCTTC. It translates to CASRGTNLLNEQFF. Based on the CDR3 plus reference TRBV2 and TRBJ2-1, the full variable domain is EPEVTQTPSHQVTQMGQEVILRCVPISNHLYFYWYRQILGQKVEFLVSFYNNEISEKSEIFDDQFSVERPDGSNFTLKIRSTKLEDSAMYFCASRGTNLLNEQFFGPGTRLTVL.

In this sample, this clonotype turned up many times. The chain combines TRBV6-6 with TRBJ2-7; a possible D gene is TRBD1 (6 bases). In germline, CDR1 is MNHNY, CDR2 SVGAGI (reference sequence). V dropped 2 bases and J dropped 7 bases, with 12 bases sitting between them. This CDR3 is built from 13 residues. The CDR3 sequence: CASSYDRWGEQYF. For the CDR3, the DNA is TGTGCCAGCAGTTACGACAGGTGGGGGGAGCAGTACTTC.

This clonotype was seen at least ten times. This rearrangement joins TRBV28 to TRBJ2-2; 8 bases are shared with TRBD2. The CDR3 has 17 amino acids. Trimming cost V 10 bases and J 7 bases; bases outside gene matches: 20. Germline lookup yields CDR1 MDHEN and CDR2 SYDVKM. The DNA for the CDR3 is TGTGCCATTACGCCAGATTTAGCGGGGATGGTTAACGGGGAGCTGTTTTTT. Amino acids: CAITPDLAGMVNGELFF.

This clonotype has a count of ten or more. V and J are TRBV6-1 and TRBJ2-1, with TRBD2 identical over 11 bases. Germline V CDR1 and CDR2: MNHNS, SASEGT. The CDR3 consists of 20 residues. The V gene end was trimmed by 4 bases and the J gene end by 1 base; junction bases not matched to a gene: 15. In DNA form, the CDR3 reads TGTGCCAGCAGTGGTGCCTCCCGACTAGCGGGACAGCTGTCCTACAATGAGCAGTTCTTC. Protein: CASSGASRLAGQLSYNEQFF.

This clonotype was seen many times. The rearrangement links TRBV10-3 to TRBJ1-6; D unclear. Trimming cost V 0 bases and J 13 bases, with 19 bases left between them. CDR1 and CDR2 (germline): ENHRY, SYGVKD. The CDR3 covers 16 residues. In DNA, the CDR3 is TGTGCCATCAGTGAGTCGAAGCGGCTCGGAGCTAATCCCCTCCACTTT. Translated: CAISESKRLGANPLHF.

This clonotype was detected many times. This chain links TRBV18 with TRBJ2-3; D is possibly TRBD2 (5 bases). CDR3 length: 14 amino acids. Germline CDR1 KGHSH, CDR2 LQKENI. Trimming cost V 3 bases and J 5 bases, with 12 bases left between them. The CDR3 DNA reads TGTGCCAGCTCACCGTTAAACCGGGGAGATACGCAGTATTTT. It is translated as CASSPLNRGDTQYF.

This clonotype has at least ten counts. This chain joins TRBV7-6 and TRBJ2-7, with no clear D. CDR1 and CDR2 from the germline V gene are SGHVS and FNYEAQ. Trimming pared 5 bases from V and 6 bases from J, leaving 11 bases between. The CDR3 is 12 residues long. The CDR3 sequence is CASSTQGAEQYF. In nucleotides, the CDR3 is TGTGCCAGCAGCACCCAAGGCGCCGAGCAGTACTTC.